This entry features one TCR beta chain sequence. The sample originates from a study of blood T cell repertoires in COVID-19. This CDR3 comprises 16 residues. Germline assignment: CDR1 SGHRS and CDR2 YFSETQ. J was trimmed by 0 bases and V by 1 base; bases with no gene match: 6. Original data processing: Scientists estimated how many nucleated cells there were by amplifying reference gene primers. Using immunoSEQ multiplex PCR, the repertoire was profiled, and TCRdb retains in-frame clones only, with some absent. V and J calls and clone size are those listed in that table; D and trimming were worked out from the DNA. The sample has about 120,000 clones, over 80% seen once.

This TCR was recovered from a woman aged 70-85 years with acute or convalescent COVID-19. The chain links TRBV5-1 to TRBJ1-2, with TRBD1 identical over 7 bases. What was sequenced was peripheral blood. The CDR3 bases are TGCGCCAGCAGCTTGAATACAGGGGACACTAACTATGGCTACACCTTC. This encodes CASSLNTGDTNYGYTF.